This entry lists 3 T cell receptor beta chains sequenced from one sample in a study of T cell clonality in common variable immunodeficiency. Study findings and constraints: Fewer deletions and N-nucleotide insertions were reportedly seen in common variable immunodeficiency TCR beta sequences.

Profiled with immunoSEQ multiplex PCR; TCRdb holds only in-frame clones, not every one. The sample holds 30,000 to 40,000 clones, and no clone turns up only once. No antigen has been identified for these receptors. The material sequenced was peripheral blood mononuclear cells. The receptors shown here come from a human donor with common variable immunodeficiency.

This clone was recorded at least ten times. The sequence runs out 3 residues before the end of the CDR3; the remainder is reconstructed from the germline J gene. The chain links TRBV7-9 to TRBJ1-4; 10 nucleotides line up with TRBD1. V was pared by 5 bases and J by 5 bases, with 2 bases of the junction left unmatched. The CDR3 runs 14 residues. Per the germline V gene, CDR1 is SEHNR and CDR2 is FQNEAQ (reference sequence). The sequenced part of the CDR3 DNA is TGTGCCAGCAGCCGGGACAGGGGAAATGAAAAA. This encodes CASSRDRGNEK. The entire CDR3 reads CASSRDRGNEKLFF.

Comments on this clone: The DNA ends 3 residues before the CDR3 does, and the rest of the CDR3 is filled in from the germline J gene. The V call is TRBV7-3, the J call TRBJ2-3, with TRBD2 identical over 11 bases. V shed 5 bases and J 1 base; nucleotides not matched to a gene: 5. Germline lookup yields CDR1 SGHTA and CDR2 FQGTGA. This CDR3 is 16 amino acids long. CDR3 protein: CASSKIAGGGTDTQYF. The CDR3 DNA, read in part, is TGTGCCAGCAGCAAGATAGCGGGAGGGGGCACAGATACG.

In this sample, this clone turned up a few times. The observed sequence ends 3 residues before the CDR3 terminus, with the missing tail filled in from the germline J gene. The V call is TRBV19, the J call TRBJ1-4; perhaps TRBD1 as D (6 bases). Germline V gene sequence: CDR1 LNHDA, CDR2 SQIVND (reference sequence). This CDR3 comprises 17 residues. V gave up 5 bases and J gave up 4 bases, with 20 bases separating them. CDR3: CASSLYGGGQSNEKLFF. CDR3 DNA (partial): TGTGCCAGTAGTCTCTACGGGGGGGGGCAGAGTAATGAAAAA.